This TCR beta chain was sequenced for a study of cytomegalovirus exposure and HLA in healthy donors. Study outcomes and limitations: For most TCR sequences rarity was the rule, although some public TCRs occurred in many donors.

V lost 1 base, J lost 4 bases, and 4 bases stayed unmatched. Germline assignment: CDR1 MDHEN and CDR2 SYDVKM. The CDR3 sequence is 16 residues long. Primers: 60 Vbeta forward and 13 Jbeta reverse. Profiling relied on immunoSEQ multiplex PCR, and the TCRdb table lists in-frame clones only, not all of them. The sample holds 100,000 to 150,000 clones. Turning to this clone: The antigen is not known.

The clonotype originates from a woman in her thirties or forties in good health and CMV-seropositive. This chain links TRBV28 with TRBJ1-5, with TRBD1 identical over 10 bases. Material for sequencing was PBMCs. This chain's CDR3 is CASSLYVGQGNQPQHF. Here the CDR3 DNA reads TGTGCCAGCAGTTTATACGTGGGACAGGGGAATCAGCCCCAGCATTTT.